These 19 T cell receptor delta chains share one sample of origin, sequenced in a study of Vδ1+ human thymocytes. No antigen has been identified for these receptors. RNA was extracted from the cells and then reverse transcribed. Multiplex PCR used pooled V-gene forward primers and a constant-region reverse primer to amplify CDR3s. TCRdb applied CATT to the multiplex PCR reads for clone calling. The data contain roughly 25,000 delta-chain clones, 6% to 8% of them singletons. Findings of the study overall: Thymic TRG and TRD repertoires appeared highly polyclonal.

Specimen: Vdelta1+ gamma-delta thymocytes from the thymus. Described subset: FACS-sorted CD3+ TCRalphabeta- TCRVdelta1+ TCRVdelta2- thymocytes. The receptors shown here come from a girl under three years old who had congenital heart surgery.

This chain links TRDV1 with TRDJ1, with a tentative D call TRDD3 (6 bases). CDR3 length: 22 residues. V lost 0 bases and J lost 1, with 30 bases in between. Germline V lookup: CDR1 TSWWSYY, CDR2 QGS. The DNA for the CDR3 is TGTGCTCTTGGGGAACTCAGCTCCCACCGGAGCTGGGGACTACTAGGCACCGATAAACTCATCTTT. It specifies CALGELSSHRSWGLLGTDKLIF.

This clone was detected a few times. This rearrangement joins TRDV1 to TRDJ1; 7 nucleotides agree with TRDD3. Germline CDR1 is TSWWSYY and CDR2 is QGS. Losses at the gene ends were 4 bases for V and 1 base for J; bases not matched to a gene: 6. The CDR3 contains 15 residues. CDR3 sequence: CALGAWGPSTDKLIF. The CDR3 DNA reads as TGTGCTCTTGGGGCCTGGGGGCCCTCCACCGATAAACTCATCTTT.

This clone showed up just a few times. This chain joins TRDV1 and TRDJ1; D gene ambiguous. Germline assignment: CDR1 TSWWSYY and CDR2 QGS. V was cut by 6 bases and J by 0 bases, with 23 bases left in between. This CDR3 comprises 18 residues. The CDR3 DNA reads TGTGCTCTTGGCGCGGTCTCCTTGAGACTGTCGTACACCGATAAACTCATCTTT. Translated, it gives CALGAVSLRLSYTDKLIF.

The rearrangement joins TRDV1 to TRDJ1; 8 bases align to TRDD3. Germline V CDR1 and CDR2: TSWWSYY, QGS. V shed 2 bases and J 0 bases; nucleotides not matched to a gene: 11. CDR3 length: 18 residues. The CDR3 sequence is CALGEYPWGTLNTDKLIF. In DNA, the CDR3 is TGTGCTCTTGGGGAATATCCCTGGGGGACTTTGAACACCGATAAACTCATCTTT.

This clone has a handful of counts. The V gene is TRDV1, the J gene TRDJ1, with 10 bases lining up with TRDD3. Trimming cost V 1 base and J 0 bases; bases outside gene matches: 17. Germline lookup yields CDR1 TSWWSYY and CDR2 QGS. The CDR3 is 21 amino acids. In DNA form, the CDR3 reads TGTGCTCTTGGGGAACCTCTTGTTAACGGGGGATACGCCCTGTACACCGATAAACTCATCTTT. It specifies CALGEPLVNGGYALYTDKLIF.

This clone has more than one count but fewer than ten. The chain links TRDV1 to TRDJ1, with D perhaps TRDD3 (5 bases). The CDR3 extends over 20 amino acids. The V gene's germline CDR1 is TSWWSYY and CDR2 QGS. With 3 bases removed from V and 0 bases from J, the gap between germline ends came to 26 bases. The CDR3 sequence: CALGELLEGLGRSYTDKLIF. In nucleotides, the CDR3 is TGTGCTCTTGGGGAGTTACTGGAGGGATTGGGCCGATCTTACACCGATAAACTCATCTTT.

This clone was picked up a small number of times. V usage is TRDV1 and J usage is TRDJ1; TRDD3 matches at 8 bases. The CDR3 covers 18 residues. J gave up 2 bases and V 3 bases, and 14 bases lay outside the gene matches. Germline CDR1 is TSWWSYY and CDR2 is QGS. CDR3 amino acids: CALGDALAWGSLTDKLIF. Written as DNA, the CDR3 is TGTGCTCTTGGGGACGCTCTTGCCTGGGGGAGCCTTACCGATAAACTCATCTTT.

This clone was recorded a few times. The chain links TRDV1 to TRDJ1; TRDD3 might be the D (6 bases). Trimming shortened V by 3 bases and J by 0 bases, and 20 bases separated the two germline ends. CDR1 and CDR2 (germline): TSWWSYY, QGS. There are 18 residues in the CDR3. CDR3 in DNA: TGTGCTCTTGGGGACACAATCCTTCGAAGGGGATACACCGATAAACTCATCTTT. Its translation: CALGDTILRRGYTDKLIF.

This clone was counted between two and nine times. The chain combines TRDV1 with TRDJ1; 9 bases are shared with TRDD3. V was pared by 1 base and J by 1 base, with 19 bases of the junction left unmatched. The CDR3 sequence is 21 residues long. Germline V gene sequence: CDR1 TSWWSYY, CDR2 QGS. Written as DNA, the CDR3 is TGTGCTCTTGGGGAACCCGCGGGGTTTCCTTCGGGGGATACCAGCACCGATAAACTCATCTTT. Residues: CALGEPAGFPSGDTSTDKLIF.

The J gene is TRDJ1, the V gene TRDV1; D unresolved. Germline CDR1 reads TSWWSYY; CDR2 reads QGS. The V and J ends lost 1 base and 2 bases respectively, with 11 bases between them. This CDR3 region has 15 residues. DNA for the CDR3: TGTGCTCTTGGGGAACGGAGAATAAGGACCGATAAACTCATCTTT. This encodes CALGERRIRTDKLIF.

The rearrangement links TRDV1 to TRDJ1, with TRDD3 identical over 7 bases. With V trimmed by 0 bases and J by 4 bases, 14 bases remained unmatched. Germline V gene sequence: CDR1 TSWWSYY, CDR2 QGS. CDR3 length: 18 residues. DNA of the CDR3: TGTGCTCTTGGGGAACTCTCCCAGGGGGGGATCGGGGGCGATAAACTCATCTTT. Protein product: CALGELSQGGIGGDKLIF.

This chain uses TRDV1 with TRDJ1; 10 bases line up with TRDD3. The V gene end was trimmed by 3 bases and the J gene end by 2 bases; junction bases not matched to a gene: 12. The germline CDR1 and CDR2 sequences are TSWWSYY and QGS. The CDR3 runs 18 residues. The CDR3, as DNA: TGTGCTCTTGGGGAGGTTCCCAGGGAACTGGGGGATACCGATAAACTCATCTTT. This sequence encodes CALGEVPRELGDTDKLIF.

The rearrangement joins TRDV1 to TRDJ1, with D uncertain. Deletions cut 2 bases from V and 0 bases from J, with 31 bases between. The CDR3 has 22 amino acids. Germline V CDR1 and CDR2: TSWWSYY, QGS. Here the CDR3 reads CALGEGNPVFDLLPGYTDKLIF. The CDR3, as DNA: TGTGCTCTTGGGGAAGGCAACCCCGTGTTCGATCTATTACCCGGGTACACCGATAAACTCATCTTT.

In this sample, this clone turned up a few times. The chain carries TRDV1 and TRDJ1, with 10 bases that match TRDD3. Germline lookup yields CDR1 TSWWSYY and CDR2 QGS. The CDR3 is made up of 19 amino acids. J gave up 0 bases and V 2 bases, and 12 bases lay outside the gene matches. The CDR3 DNA is TGTGCTCTTGGGGAAGGGGGTCATACTGGGGGATCGTACACCGATAAACTCATCTTT. Residues: CALGEGGHTGGSYTDKLIF.

This clone occurred a few times. The chain couples TRDV1 to TRDJ1; 10 bases are a match to TRDD3. This CDR3 is 15 amino acids long. CDR1 and CDR2 from the germline V gene are TSWWSYY and QGS. V shed 3 bases, J shed 8 bases, and the junction held 9 bases outside the gene matches. CDR3 protein: CALGDPFGGYEKLIF. Written as DNA, the CDR3 is TGTGCTCTTGGGGACCCTTTCGGGGGATACGAAAAACTCATCTTT.

The J gene is TRDJ1, the V gene TRDV1; 12 bases align to TRDD3. V lost 6 bases to trimming and J lost 2 bases; unmatched junction nucleotides: 16. The CDR3 has 19 residues. Germline assignment: CDR1 TSWWSYY and CDR2 QGS. CDR3 sequence reads: CALGLPRYWGILGTDKLIF. CDR3 in DNA: TGTGCTCTTGGCCTCCCCAGGTACTGGGGGATACTAGGGACCGATAAACTCATCTTT.

The sample holds a few counts of this clone. Other nucleotide sequences in the sample specify the same CDR3. The chain uses TRDV1 and TRDJ1, with TRDD3 as a possible D gene (6 bases). Trimming shortened V by 4 bases and J by 7 bases, and 34 bases separated the two germline ends. Per germline, CDR1 TSWWSYY and CDR2 QGS. The CDR3 sequence is 20 residues long. The CDR3 reads CALGVGPPYVLGLLGGKLIF. CDR3 coding DNA: TGTGCTCTTGGGGTAGGCCCCCCATACGTGCTGGGGCTCTTAGGAGGTAAACTCATCTTT.

The genes are TRDV1 and TRDJ1; the match to TRDD3 covers 13 bases. This CDR3 region has 18 residues. Germline V lookup: CDR1 TSWWSYY, CDR2 QGS. V lost 5 bases, J lost 3 bases, and 12 bases stayed unmatched. The CDR3 spells CALGKGNWGIRSPDKLIF. The CDR3 DNA reads TGTGCTCTTGGGAAGGGAAACTGGGGGATACGTAGCCCCGATAAACTCATCTTT.

This clone occurred a few times. This sequence joins TRDV1 and TRDJ1, with D possibly matching TRDD2 (6 bases). Trimming took 2 bases from V and 0 from J, leaving 25 bases between them. This CDR3 contains 20 residues. Germline CDR1 reads TSWWSYY; CDR2 reads QGS. CDR3 DNA: TGTGCTCTTGGGGAAGTTACGATCCTACCCAATCTGGGATACACCGATAAACTCATCTTT. Translation: CALGEVTILPNLGYTDKLIF.